The clone carrying this T cell receptor (beta chain) was observed many times. These data come from a study of PD-1 blockade in mismatch repair-deficient tumors. The junction had 8 bases not matched to a gene; V was cut back by 4 bases and J by 0 bases. The CDR3 contains 17 residues. Libraries were prepared by immunoSEQ multiplex PCR; TCRdb keeps only in-frame clonotypes and omits some of them. This table has 100,000 or so clones, roughly four fifths appearing once. The TCR sequence derives from an adult with mismatch repair-deficient cancer. The rearrangement joins TRBV23-1 to TRBJ1-3; TRBD1 matches 8 bases. TRBV23-1 is reported as an ORF; its role is uncertain. The sample here was peripheral blood, taken roughly 36 weeks after starting pembrolizumab. CDR3 loop: CASSRGDRLYSGNTIYF. The CDR3 nucleotides read TGCGCCAGCAGTCGTGGGGACAGGCTTTACTCTGGAAACACCATATATTTT.